This T cell receptor (beta chain) was obtained from a study of glioma-infiltrating T cells. There are many counts of this clonotype. Its antigen is not identified. Using RNA template, CDR3s of TCR alpha and beta were amplified with iRepertoire arm-PCR. Tissue mRNA or PBMC total RNA, about 85-400 ng, went into one-step reverse transcription and amplification. TCRdb re-analysed the multiplex PCR reads in MiXCR, keeping a single row per CDR3 protein. The table includes about 110,000 distinct CDR3 sequences, under 30% detected once. General study findings and limits: Gliomas, especially low-grade, showed above-expected tissue-blood divergence; non-neoplastic patients showed below.

V shed 6 bases and J 9 bases; nucleotides not matched to a gene: 9. This CDR3 comprises 15 residues. Germline V CDR1 and CDR2: SGHTA, FQGNSA. The sample consisted of glioma tissue, nonneoplastic brain tissue, or PBMCs (not recorded which). This chain links TRBV7-2 with TRBJ1-6, with 9 bases matching TRBD1. The sequence was collected from a human donor with low-grade glioma or glioblastoma, undergoing nonglioma brain surgery, or in good health (not recorded which). CDR3 protein: CASRPGGQGFSPLHF. The CDR3, as DNA: TGTGCCAGCAGGCCCGGGGGACAGGGTTTTTCACCCCTCCACTTT.